Listed below are T cell receptor beta chains from one sample, sequenced in a study of cytomegalovirus exposure and HLA in healthy donors. TCRdb keeps only in-frame clones here, not all; method: immunoSEQ multiplex PCR. Of hundreds of thousands of clones listed, 70% to 90% are singletons. The sequenced sample was PBMCs. These receptor sequences come from a girl aged 2 to 10 in good health and CMV-seronegative. The CDR3 runs from the conserved cysteine through the conserved F or W. A D gene is named only where the DNA matches it firmly. The size of a clone is reported for some rows only, either as once, few or many, or as a class for expanded clones.

J gene,D gene,clone size,V gene,CDR3 length,CDR3 protein,CDR3 DNA
TRBJ2-1,NA,once,TRBV15,17,CATSRDSMSAGPAGQFF,TGTGCCACCAGCAGAGATTCGATGTCGGCGGGGCCAGCGGGGCAGTTCTTC
TRBJ1-6,NA,few,TRBV6-1,12,CAARGSNSPLHF,TGTGCCGCTCGGGGGTCCAATTCACCCCTCCACTTT
TRBJ2-3,TRBD1,NA,TRBV18,15,CASSPGTGGADTQYF,TGTGCCAGCTCTCCCGGGACAGGGGGCGCAGATACGCAGTATTTT
TRBJ1-2,NA,NA,TRBV28,13,CASKETGNYDYTF,TGTGCCAGCAAAGAGACAGGAAACTATGACTACACCTTC
TRBJ2-1,NA,NA,TRBV6-5,13,CASSRTVYNEQFF,TGTGCCAGCAGCCGGACAGTTTACAATGAGCAGTTCTTC
TRBJ2-4,NA,NA,TRBV5-1,13,CASGTLGGNIQYF,TGCGCCAGCGGCACCCTCGGGGGAAACATTCAGTACTTC
TRBJ1-1,NA,few,TRBV27,14,CASSLWEGNTEAFF,TGTGCCAGCAGTTTATGGGAGGGGAACACTGAAGCTTTCTTT
TRBJ1-2,NA,NA,TRBV6-1,14,CASSEAGASYGYTF,TGTGCCAGCAGTGAAGCGGGGGCCAGCTATGGCTACACCTTC
TRBJ1-2,NA,NA,TRBV29-1,11,CSVEEGFGHTF,TGCAGCGTTGAAGAGGGCTTCGGCCACACCTTC
TRBJ2-5,NA,NA,TRBV6-6,11,CASRQGETQYF,TGTGCCAGCAGACAGGGTGAGACCCAGTACTTC
TRBJ2-1,TRBD2,NA,TRBV7-3,22,CASSLHPPTTSGGASLNNEQFF,TGTGCCAGCAGCCTACACCCCCCCACTACTAGCGGGGGGGCTAGCTTAAACAATGAGCAGTTCTTC
TRBJ2-5,TRBD2,NA,TRBV4-1,17,CASSQAPGAGAQETQYF,TGCGCCAGCAGCCAAGCTCCAGGAGCGGGGGCACAAGAGACCCAGTACTTC
TRBJ2-7,NA,NA,TRBV20-1,10,CSAPANEQYF,TGCAGTGCGCCTGCGAACGAGCAGTACTTC
TRBJ2-5,NA,NA,TRBV10-3,15,CATSPNLATRETQYF,TGTGCCACCTCTCCCAACCTAGCTACCCGGGAGACCCAGTACTTC
TRBJ2-5,TRBD2,NA,TRBV30,13,CARTSGNQETQYF,TGTGCCAGGACTAGCGGGAACCAAGAGACCCAGTACTTC
TRBJ2-7,TRBD2,NA,TRBV9,17,CASSAAVSERGSYEQYF,TGTGCCAGCAGCGCAGCAGTCTCAGAGCGGGGCTCCTACGAGCAGTACTTC
TRBJ1-4,NA,NA,TRBV2,14,CASSRQAADEKLFF,TGTGCCAGCAGTCGACAGGCGGCTGATGAAAAACTGTTTTTT
TRBJ1-1,NA,NA,TRBV15,15,CATSRDLGGAAEAFF,TGTGCCACCAGCAGAGATCTCGGGGGGGCGGCTGAAGCTTTCTTT
TRBJ2-7,NA,once,TRBV5-1,19,CASSSTLKITSSLSYEQYF,TGCGCCAGCAGCTCCACTTTAAAAATAACTTCCTCCCTCTCCTACGAGCAGTACTTC
TRBJ1-3,TRBD1,once,TRBV7-8,16,CASSADWTGLGNTIYF,TGTGCCAGCAGCGCGGACTGGACAGGGCTCGGAAACACCATATATTTT
TRBJ1-2,TRBD1,NA,TRBV12-5,15,CASGWKTGDRYGYTF,TGTGCTAGTGGTTGGAAGACAGGGGATAGGTATGGCTACACCTTC
TRBJ2-2,TRBD2,NA,TRBV25-1,14,CASQRTSGTGELFF,TGTGCCAGTCAGAGGACTAGCGGCACCGGGGAGCTGTTTTTT
TRBJ1-5,TRBD1,NA,TRBV19,15,CASTEDRGINQPQHF,TGTGCCAGTACCGAGGACAGGGGGATCAATCAGCCCCAGCATTTT
TRBJ1-3,NA,NA,TRBV12-2,20,CAIFRITNPDRVFLRCTIYF,TGTGCAATTTTCCGAATAACAAACCCTGACAGGGTATTTTTGAGGTGCACCATATATTTT